This T cell receptor (beta chain) was found in a study of T cell repertoires in cytomegalovirus infection. Study observations and caveats: What dominated the ex vivo response were HLA-C-restricted CMV-specific TCR beta clonotypes.

TCRdb independently ran MiXCR on the reads; one entry per CDR3 protein. This table has approximately 76,000 distinct CDR3 sequences, about 3.8% appearing once. This clonotype was seen ten or more times. Its antigen is unknown. This CDR3 spans 15 amino acids. Germline CDR1 reads MDHEN; CDR2 reads SYDVKM. V gave up 3 bases and J gave up 4 bases, with 10 bases separating them. The clonotype originates from a human donor in good health (CMV status not recorded). Some clones in this sample may be carry-over from other donors' samples. The chain carries TRBV28 and TRBJ2-6; tentative D call: TRBD1 (5 bases). The sample taken for sequencing was PBMCs. The CDR3 DNA reads as TGTGCCAGCAGTTTCAGGGCTTCAGGGGCCAACGTCCTGACTTTC. Translated, it gives CASSFRASGANVLTF.